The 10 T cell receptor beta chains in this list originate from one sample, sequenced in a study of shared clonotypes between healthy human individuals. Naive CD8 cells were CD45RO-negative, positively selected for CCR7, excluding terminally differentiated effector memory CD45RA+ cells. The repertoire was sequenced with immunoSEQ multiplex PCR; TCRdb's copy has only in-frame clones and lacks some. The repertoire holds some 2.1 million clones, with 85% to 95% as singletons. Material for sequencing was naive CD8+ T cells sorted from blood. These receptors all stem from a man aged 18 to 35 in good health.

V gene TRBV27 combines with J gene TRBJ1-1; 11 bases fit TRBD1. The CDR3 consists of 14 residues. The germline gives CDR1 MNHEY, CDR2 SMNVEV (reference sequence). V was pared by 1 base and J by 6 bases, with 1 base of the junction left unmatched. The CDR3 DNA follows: TGTGCCAGCAGTTTATGGACAGGGGGCCCTGAAGCTTTCTTT. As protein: CASSLWTGGPEAFF.

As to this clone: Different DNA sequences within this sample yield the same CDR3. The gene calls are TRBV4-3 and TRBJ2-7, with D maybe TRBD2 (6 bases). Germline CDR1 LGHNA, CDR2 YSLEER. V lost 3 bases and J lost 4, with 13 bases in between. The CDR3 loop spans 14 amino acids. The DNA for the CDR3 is TGCGCCAGCAGCCAGGAGACTAGGGGATACGAGCAGTACTTC. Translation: CASSQETRGYEQYF.

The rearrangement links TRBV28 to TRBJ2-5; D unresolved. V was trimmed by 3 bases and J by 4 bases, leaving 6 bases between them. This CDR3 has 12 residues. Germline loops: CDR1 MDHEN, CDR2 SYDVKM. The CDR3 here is CASSFVAETQYF. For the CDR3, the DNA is TGTGCCAGCAGTTTTGTAGCAGAGACCCAGTACTTC.

CDR3 DNA sequence: TGTGCCAGCAGCTTAATGGGGGGCACAGATACGCAGTATTTT. It yields the protein CASSLMGGTDTQYF. The V and J genes are TRBV7-9 and TRBJ2-3, with D perhaps being TRBD1 or TRBD2 (5 bases each). CDR3 length: 14 amino acids. Germline CDR1 is SEHNR and CDR2 is FQNEAQ (reference sequence). V was cut by 2 bases and J by 1 base, with 7 bases left in between.

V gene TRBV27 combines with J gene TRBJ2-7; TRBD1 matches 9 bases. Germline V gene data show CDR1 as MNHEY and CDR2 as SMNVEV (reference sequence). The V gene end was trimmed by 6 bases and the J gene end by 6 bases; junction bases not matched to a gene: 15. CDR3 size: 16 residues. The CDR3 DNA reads TGTGCCAGCAGACTAGACCCGGGACAGGGTTGGTTCGAGCAGTACTTC. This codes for CASRLDPGQGWFEQYF.

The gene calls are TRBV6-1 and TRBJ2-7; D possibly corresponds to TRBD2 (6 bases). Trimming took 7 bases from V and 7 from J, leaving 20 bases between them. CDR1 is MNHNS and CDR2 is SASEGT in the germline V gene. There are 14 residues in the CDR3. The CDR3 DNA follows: TGTGCCAGCACCATTACCACTAGCCCACTAGAGCAGTACTTC. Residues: CASTITTSPLEQYF.

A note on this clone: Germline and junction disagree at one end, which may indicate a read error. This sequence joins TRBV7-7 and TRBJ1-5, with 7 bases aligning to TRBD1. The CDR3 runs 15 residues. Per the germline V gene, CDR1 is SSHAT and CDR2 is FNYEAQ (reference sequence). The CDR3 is CASSLETGNNQPQHF. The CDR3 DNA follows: TGTGCTAGCAGCTTAGAGACAGGGAATAATCAGCCCCAGCATTTT.

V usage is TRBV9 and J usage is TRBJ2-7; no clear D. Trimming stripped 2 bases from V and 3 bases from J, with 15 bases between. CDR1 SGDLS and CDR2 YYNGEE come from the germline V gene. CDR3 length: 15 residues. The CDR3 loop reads CASSVQPGTFYEQYF. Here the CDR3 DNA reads TGTGCCAGCAGCGTGCAGCCGGGCACTTTCTACGAGCAGTACTTC.

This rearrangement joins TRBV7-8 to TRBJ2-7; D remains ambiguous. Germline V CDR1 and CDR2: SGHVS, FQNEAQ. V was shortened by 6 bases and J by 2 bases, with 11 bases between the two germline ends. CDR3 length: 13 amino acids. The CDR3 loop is CASSFTLTYEQYF. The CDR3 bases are TGTGCCAGCAGTTTCACCCTAACCTACGAGCAGTACTTC.

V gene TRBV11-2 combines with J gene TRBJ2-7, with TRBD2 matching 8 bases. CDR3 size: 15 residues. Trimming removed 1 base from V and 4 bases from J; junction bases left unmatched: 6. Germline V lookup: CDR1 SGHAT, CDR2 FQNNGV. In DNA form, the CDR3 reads TGTGCCAGCAGCTTAGGGGGACTAGTGGGGTACGAGCAGTACTTC. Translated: CASSLGGLVGYEQYF.